This is a list of T cell receptor beta chains from one sample in a study of blood T cells in healthy people across ages. Using its own MiXCR run on the 5' RACE reads, TCRdb lists one record per CDR3 protein. The table lists more than 750,000 distinct CDR3 sequences, roughly 28% of them singletons. This same sample was also taken into another study, of T cells of mothers and their children.

What was sequenced was blood. These receptors were taken from a woman aged 40 to 50 in good health. CDR3s include the opening cysteine and the closing phenylalanine or tryptophan. Each record gives: CDR3 DNA, CDR3 protein, J gene, D gene, clone size, V gene. The D gene is left open where the match is weak. Only part of the rows carry a size: once, few, many, or a class if the clone is expanded.

CDR3nt: TGCAGCGTTGAAGTTCTCTCTGGACCCTCCTACGAGCAGTACTTC
CDR3aa: CSVEVLSGPSYEQYF
j_gene: TRBJ2-7
d_gene: NA
abundance: NA
v_gene: TRBV29-1

CDR3nt: TGCAGAGGGACACAGAACACTGAAGCTTTCTTT
CDR3aa: CRGTQNTEAFF
j_gene: TRBJ1-1
d_gene: NA
abundance: NA
v_gene: TRBV20-1

CDR3nt: TGTGCCAGTAGTAGACCATTCACTGAAGCTTTCTTT
CDR3aa: CASSRPFTEAFF
j_gene: TRBJ1-1
d_gene: NA
abundance: NA
v_gene: TRBV19

CDR3nt: TGTGCCAGCAGTGAGACACGAGGTGGGGCCAACGTCCTGACTTTC
CDR3aa: CASSETRGGANVLTF
j_gene: TRBJ2-6
d_gene: NA
abundance: many
v_gene: TRBV2

CDR3nt: TGTGCCAGCAGTTTGGTTGGGGGGGTAGTCAATGAGCAGTTCTTC
CDR3aa: CASSLVGGVVNEQFF
j_gene: TRBJ2-1
d_gene: TRBD2
abundance: few
v_gene: TRBV27

CDR3nt: TGCGCCAGCAGCCAAGACAGGGGCTCTGGAAACACCATATATTTT
CDR3aa: CASSQDRGSGNTIYF
j_gene: TRBJ1-3
d_gene: NA
abundance: few
v_gene: TRBV4-1

CDR3nt: TGTGCCAGCAGCTTGACAGGGGAATCAGCTGGCTACACCTTC
CDR3aa: CASSLTGESAGYTF
j_gene: TRBJ1-2
d_gene: TRBD1
abundance: few
v_gene: TRBV2

CDR3nt: TGTGCCAGCAGCGTAGATTCGGGTATCTCCTACAATGAGCAGTACTTC
CDR3aa: CASSVDSGISYNEQYF
j_gene: TRBJ2-7
d_gene: NA
abundance: NA
v_gene: TRBV9

CDR3nt: TGTGCCAGCAGCTTAGCGGTGGGAAGGTGGTACTTC
CDR3aa: CASSLAVGRWYF
j_gene: TRBJ2-7
d_gene: NA
abundance: many
v_gene: TRBV7-9

CDR3nt: TGTGCCAGCAGTTTATTTAGCGGGGGGGCCGGAACGCAGTATTTT
CDR3aa: CASSLFSGGAGTQYF
j_gene: TRBJ2-3
d_gene: TRBD2
abundance: few
v_gene: TRBV28

CDR3nt: TGTGCCAGCAGTGGGGGACAGAGGCAGACCCAGTACTTC
CDR3aa: CASSGGQRQTQYF
j_gene: TRBJ2-5
d_gene: TRBD1
abundance: few
v_gene: TRBV12-3/TRBV12-4

CDR3nt: TGCAGCTTCAGGACCAATAGCTACGAGCAGTACTTC
CDR3aa: CSFRTNSYEQYF
j_gene: TRBJ2-7
d_gene: NA
abundance: many
v_gene: TRBV29-1

CDR3nt: TGCGCCAGCAGCTCCCAGGCAGGGAGGAACACCGGGGAGCTGTTTTTT
CDR3aa: CASSSQAGRNTGELFF
j_gene: TRBJ2-2
d_gene: NA
abundance: NA
v_gene: TRBV5-1

CDR3nt: TGTGCCAGCAGTCTCTCGGACAGGGCCAAAAACATTCAGTACTTC
CDR3aa: CASSLSDRAKNIQYF
j_gene: TRBJ2-4
d_gene: TRBD1
abundance: many
v_gene: TRBV6-6

CDR3nt: TGTGCCAGCAGAGGGTCATACGGCACAGATATGCAGTATTTT
CDR3aa: CASRGSYGTDMQYF
j_gene: TRBJ2-3
d_gene: NA
abundance: NA
v_gene: TRBV12-3/TRBV12-4

CDR3nt: TGTGCCAGCACCTTCGGACAGCCATTCGGAGGGGAGACCCAGTACTTC
CDR3aa: CASTFGQPFGGETQYF
j_gene: TRBJ2-5
d_gene: NA
abundance: few
v_gene: TRBV27

CDR3nt: TGTGCCAGCAGCGTAGGAGGGACAAGTACCTACGAGCAGTACTTC
CDR3aa: CASSVGGTSTYEQYF
j_gene: TRBJ2-7
d_gene: NA
abundance: few
v_gene: TRBV9

CDR3nt: TGTGCCAGCAGCCCGCGCCAGGGGCCAAGGACTGAGCAGTTCTTC
CDR3aa: CASSPRQGPRTEQFF
j_gene: TRBJ2-1
d_gene: NA
abundance: NA
v_gene: TRBV5-8

CDR3nt: TGTGCCAGCACCACTGGGGGGGCTGGGGCCAACGTCCTGACTTTC
CDR3aa: CASTTGGAGANVLTF
j_gene: TRBJ2-6
d_gene: TRBD2
abundance: NA
v_gene: TRBV12-3/TRBV12-4

CDR3nt: TGCGCCAGCAGCTTCTCGGGGACAGGAGCAGATACGCAGTATTTT
CDR3aa: CASSFSGTGADTQYF
j_gene: TRBJ2-3
d_gene: TRBD1
abundance: few
v_gene: TRBV5-1

CDR3nt: TGTGCCAGCAGTTTTCGGACTAGCGGGGGACCCTCAGAGACCCAGTACTTC
CDR3aa: CASSFRTSGGPSETQYF
j_gene: TRBJ2-5
d_gene: TRBD2
abundance: few
v_gene: TRBV12-3/TRBV12-4

CDR3nt: TGTGCCAGCAGTGATGTAGGCGGGGGTGGCTACAATGAGCAGTTCTTC
CDR3aa: CASSDVGGGGYNEQFF
j_gene: TRBJ2-1
d_gene: TRBD2
abundance: many
v_gene: TRBV6-4

CDR3nt: TGCAGTGCTAGAGGCGGGGACGGCTCCTACGAGCAGTACTTC
CDR3aa: CSARGGDGSYEQYF
j_gene: TRBJ2-7
d_gene: NA
abundance: NA
v_gene: TRBV20-1

CDR3nt: TGTGCCAGCAGCTTAGCGTTCCAGGCCGGGGAGCAGTACTTC
CDR3aa: CASSLAFQAGEQYF
j_gene: TRBJ2-7
d_gene: NA
abundance: NA
v_gene: TRBV7-2

CDR3nt: TGTGCCAGCAGCCTTGACAGTTCTGCAACTAATGAAAAACTGTTTTTT
CDR3aa: CASSLDSSATNEKLFF
j_gene: TRBJ1-4
d_gene: NA
abundance: NA
v_gene: TRBV7-2

CDR3nt: TGTGCCACCTCCCCGGGAGGCCCAGGGGAGACCCAGTACTTC
CDR3aa: CATSPGGPGETQYF
j_gene: TRBJ2-5
d_gene: TRBD2
abundance: many
v_gene: TRBV6-6

CDR3nt: TGTGCCAGCAGCCCCGGGACAGGGGCCACCGGGGAGCTGTTTTTT
CDR3aa: CASSPGTGATGELFF
j_gene: TRBJ2-2
d_gene: TRBD1
abundance: NA
v_gene: TRBV7-2

CDR3nt: TGTGCCACCAGTGACTACACCGGGACAGGGAAAGAGACCCAGTACTTC
CDR3aa: CATSDYTGTGKETQYF
j_gene: TRBJ2-5
d_gene: TRBD1
abundance: many
v_gene: TRBV24-1

CDR3nt: TGTGCCAGCATCCCACGGAAGGGTTTAGGGGAAGAAAAACTGTTTTTT
CDR3aa: CASIPRKGLGEEKLFF
j_gene: TRBJ1-4
d_gene: NA
abundance: NA
v_gene: TRBV28

CDR3nt: TGTGCCAGCAGCTTACCTAACCGGGGGGGAGGAACTAATGAAAAACTGTTTTTT
CDR3aa: CASSLPNRGGGTNEKLFF
j_gene: TRBJ1-4
d_gene: NA
abundance: NA
v_gene: TRBV7-2